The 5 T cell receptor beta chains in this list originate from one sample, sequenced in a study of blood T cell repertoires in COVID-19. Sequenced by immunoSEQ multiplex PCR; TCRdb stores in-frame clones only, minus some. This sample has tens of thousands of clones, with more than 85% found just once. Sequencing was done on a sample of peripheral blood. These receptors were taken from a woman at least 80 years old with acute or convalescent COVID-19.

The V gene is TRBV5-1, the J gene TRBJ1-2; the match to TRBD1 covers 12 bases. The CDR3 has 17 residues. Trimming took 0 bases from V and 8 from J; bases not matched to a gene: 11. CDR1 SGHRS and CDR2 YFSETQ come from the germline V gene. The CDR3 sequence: CASSLGSTGQGARGYTF. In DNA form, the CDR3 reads TGCGCCAGCAGCTTGGGTTCGACGGGACAGGGGGCTAGGGGCTACACCTTC.

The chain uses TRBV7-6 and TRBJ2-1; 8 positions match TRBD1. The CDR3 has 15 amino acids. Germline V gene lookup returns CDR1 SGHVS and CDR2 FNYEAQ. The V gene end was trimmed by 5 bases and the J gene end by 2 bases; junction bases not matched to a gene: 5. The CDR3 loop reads CASSPRDRTYNEQFF. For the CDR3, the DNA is TGTGCCAGCAGCCCGCGGGACAGGACCTACAATGAGCAGTTCTTC.

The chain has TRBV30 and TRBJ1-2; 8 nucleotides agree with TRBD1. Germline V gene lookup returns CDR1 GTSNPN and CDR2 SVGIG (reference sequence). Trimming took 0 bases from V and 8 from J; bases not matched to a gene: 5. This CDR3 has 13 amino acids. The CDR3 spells CAWSVRQGNGYTF. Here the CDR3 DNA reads TGTGCCTGGAGTGTACGACAGGGGAACGGCTACACCTTC.

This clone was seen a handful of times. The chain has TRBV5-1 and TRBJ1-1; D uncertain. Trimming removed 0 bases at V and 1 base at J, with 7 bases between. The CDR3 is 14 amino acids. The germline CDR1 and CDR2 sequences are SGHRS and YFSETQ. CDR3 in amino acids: CASSLGQRNTEAFF. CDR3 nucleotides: TGCGCCAGCAGCTTGGGCCAGCGGAACACTGAAGCTTTCTTT. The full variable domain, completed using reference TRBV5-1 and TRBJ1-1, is KAGVTQTPRYLIKTRGQQVTLSCSPISGHRSVSWYQQTPGQGLQFLFEYFSETQRNKGNFPGRFSGRQFSNSRSEMNVSTLELGDSALYLCASSLGQRNTEAFFGQGTRLTVV.

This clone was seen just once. CDR3 in amino acids: CASSLVTRKNTEAFF. CDR3 in DNA: TGTGCCAGCAGCTTAGTTACCAGGAAGAACACTGAAGCTTTCTTT. The chain uses TRBV7-2 and TRBJ1-1; no clear D. The CDR3 has 15 residues. CDR1 and CDR2 from the germline V gene are SGHTA and FQGNSA. V lost 1 base to trimming and J lost 1 base, with 10 bases between them.